Listed here are 30 T cell receptor beta chains from one sample, sequenced in a study of PD-L1 blockade in urothelial cancer. The time point is: peripheral blood 6 weeks after treatment start. Some clones are missing from TCRdb's copy, which holds only in-frame ones; the method was immunoSEQ multiplex PCR. The sample consists of around 69,000 clones, approximately 89% of them appearing once. The sample consisted of PBMCs, taken around atezolizumab (anti-PD-L1) treatment. The origin of the receptors is a woman of 80 years or more with urothelial cancer.

The chain couples TRBV10-1 to TRBJ2-1; 16 nucleotides line up with TRBD2. Germline V gene data show CDR1 as WNHNN and CDR2 as SYGVQD (reference sequence). The ends lost 4 bases at V and 1 base at J; junction bases unmatched: 10. The CDR3 length is 20 residues. This CDR3 is CASSATAGTSGRDSYNEQFF. The CDR3 DNA reads TGCGCCAGCAGTGCGACAGCCGGGACTAGCGGGAGGGATTCCTACAATGAGCAGTTCTTC.

This clone has just one count. The genes are TRBV5-1 and TRBJ2-7; D possibly corresponds to TRBD2 (6 bases). The CDR3 has 14 amino acids. Germline V gives CDR1 SGHRS, CDR2 YFSETQ. Deletions cut 0 bases from V and 0 bases from J, with 7 bases between. CDR3 nucleotide sequence: TGCGCCAGCAGCTTGGGGACTAACTCCTACGAGCAGTACTTC. Translating it yields CASSLGTNSYEQYF.

This rearrangement joins TRBV4-2 to TRBJ2-3; the D gene is possibly TRBD2 (5 bases). V lost 1 base to trimming and J lost 4 bases, with 15 bases between them. The CDR3 extends over 16 amino acids. Germline-derived CDR1 and CDR2 are LGHNA and YNFKEQ. This CDR3 is CASSQGPGTDPDTQYF. CDR3 coding DNA: TGTGCCAGCAGCCAAGGCCCGGGAACCGACCCAGATACGCAGTATTTT.

V is TRBV7-9 and J is TRBJ2-7; TRBD1 aligns across 8 bases. CDR1 SEHNR and CDR2 FQNEAQ come from the germline V gene (reference sequence). CDR3 length: 15 residues. Losses at the gene ends were 5 bases for V and 3 bases for J; bases not matched to a gene: 9. The CDR3 is CASSLEQGGSYEQYF. The CDR3 DNA follows: TGTGCCAGCAGCCTAGAACAGGGGGGAAGCTACGAGCAGTACTTC.

A single count supports this clone. The chain is built from TRBV28 and TRBJ1-5, with a weak D call TRBD1 (6 bases). V was trimmed by 5 bases and J by 4 bases, leaving 18 bases between them. The CDR3 is 16 residues long. From germline, CDR1 is MDHEN and CDR2 SYDVKM. Written as DNA, the CDR3 is TGTGCCAGCAGTATTCCCCGGGGGGCAGGGAATCAGCCCCAGCATTTT. This translates into CASSIPRGAGNQPQHF.

This rearrangement joins TRBV28 to TRBJ2-1; TRBD2 aligns across 7 bases. The V gene end was trimmed by 7 bases and the J gene end by 8 bases; junction bases not matched to a gene: 8. The length of the CDR3 is 13 residues. Germline CDR1 MDHEN, CDR2 SYDVKM. CDR3 sequence reads: CASKGGSRHEQFF. The CDR3, as DNA: TGTGCCAGCAAGGGCGGGAGTCGTCATGAGCAGTTCTTC.

This clone was seen a handful of times. The chain combines TRBV7-9 with TRBJ1-1, with TRBD1 matching over 11 bases. The V and J ends lost 5 bases and 4 bases, in that order; junction bases with no gene match: 6. Looked up from germline, CDR1 is SEHNR and CDR2 is FQNEAQ (reference sequence). This CDR3 spans 15 amino acids. In DNA, the CDR3 is TGTGCCAGCAGCCCGCGGACAGGGGGCGGCACTGAAGCTTTCTTT. Residues: CASSPRTGGGTEAFF. Looking up the rest from reference TRBV7-9 and TRBJ1-1 gives the full variable domain: DTGVSQNPRHKITKRGQNVTFRCDPISEHNRLYWYRQTLGQGPEFLTYFQNEAQLEKSRLLSDRFSAERPKGSFSTLEIQRTEQGDSAMYLCASSPRTGGGTEAFFGQGTRLTVV.

The rearrangement links TRBV7-2 to TRBJ1-5; TRBD1 is a possible D gene (6 bases). The CDR3 extends over 15 amino acids. The V gene lost 1 base and the J gene lost 3 bases, with 10 bases spanning the gap. Germline V gene sequence: CDR1 SGHTA, CDR2 FQGNSA. Here the CDR3 DNA reads TGTGCCAGCAGCTTAGTATCGGGACACAATCAGCCCCAGCATTTT. This sequence encodes CASSLVSGHNQPQHF.

The chain carries TRBV5-5 and TRBJ2-5, with 11 bases identical to TRBD2. CDR1 is SGHKS and CDR2 is YYEKEE in the germline V gene (reference sequence). The CDR3 covers 15 residues. V gave up 5 bases and J gave up 1 base; unmatched junction bases: 4. As DNA, the CDR3 is TGTGCCAGCAGGTTTCTAGCGGGAGGCCAAGAGACCCAGTACTTC. Protein: CASRFLAGGQETQYF.

The chain is built from TRBV5-1 and TRBJ2-3; a weak D match, TRBD2 (5 bases). The V end lost 4 bases, the J end lost 0 bases, and 12 bases lay between the germline ends. The germline V gene encodes CDR1 SGHRS and CDR2 YFSETQ. The CDR3 length is 15 residues. In nucleotides, the CDR3 is TGCGCCAGCAGCGAAAGCGGAGCTAGCACAGATACGCAGTATTTT. This codes for CASSESGASTDTQYF.

This sequence joins TRBV27 and TRBJ2-7, with 10 bases matching TRBD1. Germline CDR1 MNHEY, CDR2 SMNVEV (reference sequence). The V and J ends lost 5 bases and 4 bases, in that order; junction bases with no gene match: 5. The CDR3 consists of 14 residues. CDR3 in amino acids: CASSLGTGAYEQYF. The CDR3, as DNA: TGTGCCAGCAGTCTCGGGACAGGGGCTTACGAGCAGTACTTC.

The chain recombines TRBV5-4 with TRBJ2-7; TRBD1 agrees at 11 bases. This CDR3 contains 15 residues. The trim removed 3 bases at V and 7 bases at J, leaving 9 bases unmatched. CDR1 is SGHNT, CDR2 YYREEE, per germline (reference sequence). This chain's CDR3 is CASSYEGDRGFEQYF. In DNA, the CDR3 is TGTGCCAGCAGCTACGAAGGGGACAGGGGGTTTGAGCAGTACTTC.

V is TRBV5-6 and J is TRBJ2-7; D remains ambiguous. Trimming removed 4 bases from V and 0 bases from J, with 14 bases in between. This CDR3 is 15 amino acids long. Germline V gives CDR1 SGHDT, CDR2 YYEEEE. CDR3 sequence (DNA): TGTGCCAGCAGCGCGAAGCAGGAAGCCTCCTACGAGCAGTACTTC. Protein product: CASSAKQEASYEQYF.

The rearrangement joins TRBV19 to TRBJ2-1; D is perhaps TRBD1 (5 bases). The CDR3 contains 15 residues. CDR1 is LNHDA and CDR2 is SQIVND in the germline V gene (reference sequence). V was shortened by 6 bases and J by 4 bases, with 16 bases between the two germline ends. This CDR3 reads CASSKDSVGYNEQFF. Written as DNA, the CDR3 is TGTGCCAGTAGCAAAGACAGCGTGGGGTACAATGAGCAGTTCTTC.

V and J are TRBV11-1 and TRBJ1-1; unclear D gene. The V end lost 6 bases, the J end lost 2 bases, and 13 bases lay between the germline ends. Germline V CDR1 and CDR2: SGHAT, FQDESV (reference sequence). The CDR3 has 14 amino acids. The CDR3 loop reads CASRKMYSNTEAFF. CDR3 nucleotide sequence: TGTGCCAGCAGGAAGATGTACAGCAACACTGAAGCTTTCTTT. Filled out from reference TRBV11-1 and TRBJ1-1, the complete variable domain reads EAEVAQSPRYKITEKSQAVAFWCDPISGHATLYWYRQILGQGPELLVQFQDESVVDDSQLPKDRFSAERLKGVDSTLKIQPAELGDSAMYLCASRKMYSNTEAFFGQGTRLTVV.

The V and J genes are TRBV10-1 and TRBJ2-3; 11 nucleotides line up with TRBD1. CDR3 size: 15 residues. The ends lost 3 bases at V and 4 bases at J; junction bases unmatched: 3. Germline CDR1 is WNHNN and CDR2 is SYGVQD (reference sequence). The CDR3 coding sequence is TGCGCCAGCAGTGATAGGGGACAGGGGGCAGATACGCAGTATTTT. Amino acid sequence: CASSDRGQGADTQYF.

The J gene is TRBJ2-5, the V gene TRBV9; 8 bases line up with TRBD2. The CDR3 length is 15 residues. The ends lost 4 bases at V and 5 bases at J; junction bases unmatched: 10. Germline CDR1 reads SGDLS; CDR2 reads YYNGEE. The CDR3 sequence: CASSTLAGPTETQYF. CDR3 nucleotides: TGTGCCAGCAGCACCCTAGCGGGCCCCACGGAGACCCAGTACTTC.

This clone was counted once. The chain carries TRBV6-6 and TRBJ1-1; TRBD1 might be the D (5 bases). The length of the CDR3 is 16 residues. Deletions cut 4 bases from V and 1 base from J, with 16 bases between. Germline V gene sequence: CDR1 MNHNY, CDR2 SVGAGI (reference sequence). CDR3 coding DNA: TGTGCCAGCAGTTCCTCCCCCGGGGGGGGGAACACTGAAGCTTTCTTT. Translation: CASSSSPGGGNTEAFF.

This chain links TRBV29-1 with TRBJ2-5, with a possible D match to TRBD1 (5 bases). V lost 4 bases, J lost 2 bases, and 8 bases lay in between. Germline V gene lookup returns CDR1 SQVTM and CDR2 ANQGSEA. CDR3 length: 12 residues. CDR3 sequence reads: CSVAAGQETQYF. CDR3 sequence (DNA): TGCAGCGTTGCGGCAGGGCAAGAGACCCAGTACTTC.

The chain is built from TRBV7-2 and TRBJ2-1, with 9 bases aligning to TRBD1. Trimming took 5 bases from V and 6 from J; bases not matched to a gene: 8. CDR3 length: 15 residues. Germline CDR1 is SGHTA and CDR2 is FQGNSA. The chain's CDR3 is CASSPGQGGLNEQFF. The CDR3 DNA follows: TGTGCCAGCAGCCCGGGACAGGGAGGTCTCAATGAGCAGTTCTTC.

V usage is TRBV30 and J usage is TRBJ1-2; D is perhaps TRBD1 (5 bases). V shed 4 bases and J shed 2 bases, with 14 bases lying between them. In germline, CDR1 is GTSNPN, CDR2 SVGIG (reference sequence). The CDR3 extends over 14 amino acids. CDR3 sequence (DNA): TGTGCCTGGAATGGGCGGGGGTTCAACTATGGCTACACCTTC. Translated, it gives CAWNGRGFNYGYTF.

V usage is TRBV2 and J usage is TRBJ1-1, with a possible D match to TRBD1 (5 bases). V was cut by 4 bases and J by 8 bases, with 17 bases left in between. CDR1 is SNHLY and CDR2 is FYNNEI in the germline V gene. The CDR3 has 14 residues. CDR3 DNA sequence: TGTGCCAGCAGTGGCATGGGGGGGAAGTCCGAAGCTTTCTTT. Amino acid sequence: CASSGMGGKSEAFF.

This chain links TRBV5-1 with TRBJ1-2, with TRBD1 matching 11 bases. Germline assignment: CDR1 SGHRS and CDR2 YFSETQ. The CDR3 consists of 14 residues. The V and J ends lost 4 bases and 7 bases, in that order; junction bases with no gene match: 6. The CDR3 DNA reads TGCGCCAGCAGCGTAGGACAGGGGGCGTTTGGCTACACCTTC. Residues: CASSVGQGAFGYTF.

The V call is TRBV28, the J call TRBJ1-1, with a possible D match to TRBD1 (6 bases). Germline assignment: CDR1 MDHEN and CDR2 SYDVKM. V was shortened by 6 bases and J by 1 base, with 15 bases between the two germline ends. The CDR3 is 15 amino acids. CDR3 loop: CASSQGSYGNTEAFF. CDR3 DNA sequence: TGTGCCAGCAGCCAGGGGTCCTACGGGAACACTGAAGCTTTCTTT.

V gene TRBV5-4 combines with J gene TRBJ2-2; TRBD2 matches at 8 bases. There are 15 residues in the CDR3. Germline V gives CDR1 SGHNT, CDR2 YYREEE (reference sequence). Unmatched junction bases numbered 6, after V lost 6 bases and J lost 2 bases. CDR3 in amino acids: CASTLGRDNTGELFF. CDR3 coding DNA: TGTGCCAGCACCCTCGGGAGGGATAACACCGGGGAGCTGTTTTTT.

The chain is built from TRBV27 and TRBJ2-7, with TRBD2 matching over 12 bases. Germline V gives CDR1 MNHEY, CDR2 SMNVEV (reference sequence). CDR3 length: 14 amino acids. Germline trimming cut 5 bases from V and 6 bases from J; bases unmatched to any gene: 5. The CDR3 nucleotides are TGTGCCAGCAGTCGACTAGCGGGAGAATCCGAGCAGTACTTC. Amino acids: CASSRLAGESEQYF.

This chain joins TRBV6-5 and TRBJ1-4, with D possibly matching TRBD1 (6 bases). V lost 0 bases, J lost 8 bases, and 7 bases lay in between. CDR1 MNHEY and CDR2 SVGAGI come from the germline V gene. The CDR3 sequence is 13 residues long. CDR3 loop: CASSYSQGEKLFF. DNA for the CDR3: TGTGCCAGCAGTTACTCGCAGGGGGAAAAACTGTTTTTT.

The chain has TRBV5-8 and TRBJ2-1, with D perhaps TRBD2 (5 bases). Germline CDR1 SGHTS, CDR2 YDEGEE. The V and J ends lost 0 bases and 8 bases respectively, with 9 bases between them. There are 13 residues in the CDR3. CDR3 protein: CASSLGGWDEQFF. The CDR3 DNA is TGTGCCAGCAGCTTGGGAGGGTGGGATGAGCAGTTCTTC.

This chain links TRBV7-9 with TRBJ2-5, with TRBD2 as a possible D gene (7 bases). This CDR3 comprises 15 residues. CDR1 is SEHNR, CDR2 FQNEAQ, per germline (reference sequence). Deletions cut 8 bases from V and 3 bases from J, with 19 bases between. CDR3 in amino acids: CASRQWGREKETQYF. The DNA of the CDR3 is TGTGCCAGCCGCCAATGGGGGCGGGAGAAAGAGACCCAGTACTTC.

The chain employs TRBV19 and TRBJ2-5; 9 bases fit TRBD2. Germline V gives CDR1 LNHDA, CDR2 SQIVND (reference sequence). Trimming removed 6 bases from V and 2 bases from J; junction bases left unmatched: 10. The CDR3 length is 16 residues. CDR3 residues: CASSPRREGGQETQYF. CDR3 nucleotides: TGTGCCAGTAGCCCCCGGCGGGAGGGTGGGCAAGAGACCCAGTACTTC.